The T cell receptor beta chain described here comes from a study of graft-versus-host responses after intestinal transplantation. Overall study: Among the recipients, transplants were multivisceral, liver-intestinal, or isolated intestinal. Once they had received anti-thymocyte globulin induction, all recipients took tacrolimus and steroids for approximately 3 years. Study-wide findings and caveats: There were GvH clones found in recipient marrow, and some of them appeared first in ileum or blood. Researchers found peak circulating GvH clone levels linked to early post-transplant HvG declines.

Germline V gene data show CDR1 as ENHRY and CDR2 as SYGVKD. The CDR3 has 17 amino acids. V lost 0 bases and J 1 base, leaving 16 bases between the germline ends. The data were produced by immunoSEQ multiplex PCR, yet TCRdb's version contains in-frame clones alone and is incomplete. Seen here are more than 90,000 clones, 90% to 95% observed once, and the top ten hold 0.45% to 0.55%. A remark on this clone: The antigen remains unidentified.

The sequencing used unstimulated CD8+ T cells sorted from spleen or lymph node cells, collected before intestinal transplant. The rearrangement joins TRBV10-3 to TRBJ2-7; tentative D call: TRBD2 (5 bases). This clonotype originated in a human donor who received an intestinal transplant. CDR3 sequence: CAISESMRATGSYEQYF. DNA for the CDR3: TGTGCCATCAGTGAGTCGATGAGGGCGACGGGATCCTACGAGCAGTACTTC.